Below, one T cell receptor (beta chain) is given with its context. In germline, CDR1 is LNHNV, CDR2 YYDKDF (reference sequence). V was clipped by 9 bases and J by 6 bases; unmatched bases: 5. This CDR3 region has 13 residues. This record comes from a study of Graves' ophthalmopathy and Graves' hyperthyroidism. Investigators amplified TCR beta CDR3 regions from RNA transcripts. HTBI-primed RT-PCR formed the first round, and a multiplex PCR formed the second. MiXCR, run by TCRdb on the multiplex PCR reads, gives a single entry per CDR3 protein. Here the sample spans approximately 700,000 distinct CDR3 sequences, roughly 40% being singletons. It was on clinical symptoms, serum thyroxine, TRAb, thyroid ultrasound and orbital computed tomography that diagnosis relied.

This chain uses TRBV15 with TRBJ2-5, with TRBD2 matching over 12 bases. Sequenced material: peripheral blood. This TCR was sampled from an adult man with Graves' ophthalmopathy. CDR3 region: CATRLAGAKTQYF. The DNA of the CDR3 is TGTGCCACAAGACTAGCGGGAGCGAAGACCCAGTACTTC.